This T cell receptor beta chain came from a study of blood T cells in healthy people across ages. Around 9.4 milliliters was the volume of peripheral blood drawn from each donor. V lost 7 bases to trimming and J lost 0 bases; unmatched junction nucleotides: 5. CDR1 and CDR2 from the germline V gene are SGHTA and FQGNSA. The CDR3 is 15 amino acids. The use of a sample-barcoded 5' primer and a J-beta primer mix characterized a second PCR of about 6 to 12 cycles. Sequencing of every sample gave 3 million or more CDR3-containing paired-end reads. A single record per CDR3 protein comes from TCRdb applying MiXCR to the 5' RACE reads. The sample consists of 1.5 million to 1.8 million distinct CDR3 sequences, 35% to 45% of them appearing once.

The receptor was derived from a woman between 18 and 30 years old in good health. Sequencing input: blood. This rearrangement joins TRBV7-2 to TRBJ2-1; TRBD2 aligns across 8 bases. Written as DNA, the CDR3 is TGTGCCAGCACCACGGGGGGGCTCTCCTACAATGAGCAGTTCTTC. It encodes CASTTGGLSYNEQFF.